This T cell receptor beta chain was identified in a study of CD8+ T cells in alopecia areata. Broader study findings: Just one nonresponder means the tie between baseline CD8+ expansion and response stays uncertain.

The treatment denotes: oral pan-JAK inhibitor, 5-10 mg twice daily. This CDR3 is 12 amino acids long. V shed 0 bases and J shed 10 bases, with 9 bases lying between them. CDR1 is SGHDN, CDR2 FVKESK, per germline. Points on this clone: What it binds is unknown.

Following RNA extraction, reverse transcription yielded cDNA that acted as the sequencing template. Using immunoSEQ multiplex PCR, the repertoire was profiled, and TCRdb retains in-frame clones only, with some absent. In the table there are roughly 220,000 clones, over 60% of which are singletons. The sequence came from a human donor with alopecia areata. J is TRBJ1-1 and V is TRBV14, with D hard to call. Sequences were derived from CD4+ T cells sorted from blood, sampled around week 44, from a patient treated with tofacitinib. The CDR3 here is CASSQEASPAFF. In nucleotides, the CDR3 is TGTGCCAGCAGCCAAGAAGCTTCACCAGCTTTCTTT.